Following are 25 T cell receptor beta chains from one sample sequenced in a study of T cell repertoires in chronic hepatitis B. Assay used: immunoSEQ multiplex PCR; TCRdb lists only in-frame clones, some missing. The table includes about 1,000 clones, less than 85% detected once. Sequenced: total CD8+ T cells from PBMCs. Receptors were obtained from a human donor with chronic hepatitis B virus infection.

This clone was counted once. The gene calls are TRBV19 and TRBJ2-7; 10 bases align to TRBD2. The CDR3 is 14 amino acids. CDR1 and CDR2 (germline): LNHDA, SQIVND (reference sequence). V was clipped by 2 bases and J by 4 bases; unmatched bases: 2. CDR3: CASSITSGVYEQYF. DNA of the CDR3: TGTGCCAGTAGTATAACTAGCGGGGTATACGAGCAGTACTTC. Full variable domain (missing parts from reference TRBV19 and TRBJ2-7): DGGITQSPKYLFRKEGQNVTLSCEQNLNHDAMYWYRQDPGQGLRLIYYSQIVNDFQKGDIAEGYSVSREKKESFPLTVTSAQKNPTAFYLCASSITSGVYEQYFGPGTRLTVT.

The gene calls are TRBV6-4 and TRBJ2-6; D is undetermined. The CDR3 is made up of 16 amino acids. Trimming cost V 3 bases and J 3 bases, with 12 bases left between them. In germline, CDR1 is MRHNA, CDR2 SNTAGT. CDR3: CASSEARGDGANVLTF. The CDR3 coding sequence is TGTGCCAGCAGTGAGGCCCGTGGGGATGGGGCCAACGTCCTGACTTTC.

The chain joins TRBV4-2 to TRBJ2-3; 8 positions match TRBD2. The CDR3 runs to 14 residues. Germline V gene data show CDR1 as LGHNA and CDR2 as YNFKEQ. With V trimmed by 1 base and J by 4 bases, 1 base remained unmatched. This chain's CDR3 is CASSQGLAPDTQYF. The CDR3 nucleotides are TGTGCCAGCAGCCAAGGACTAGCGCCAGATACGCAGTATTTT.

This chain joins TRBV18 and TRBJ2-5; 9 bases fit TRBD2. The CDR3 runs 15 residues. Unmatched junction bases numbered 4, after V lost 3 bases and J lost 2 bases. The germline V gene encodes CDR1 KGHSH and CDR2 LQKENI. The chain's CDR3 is CASSPVAGVQETQYF. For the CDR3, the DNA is TGTGCCAGCTCACCGGTAGCGGGAGTACAAGAGACCCAGTACTTC.

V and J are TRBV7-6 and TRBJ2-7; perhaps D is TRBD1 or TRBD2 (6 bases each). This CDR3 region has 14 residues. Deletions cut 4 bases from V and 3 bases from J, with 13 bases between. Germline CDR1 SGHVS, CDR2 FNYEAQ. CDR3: CASSSKGGYYEQYF. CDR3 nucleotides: TGTGCCAGCAGCTCTAAGGGGGGATACTACGAGCAGTACTTC.

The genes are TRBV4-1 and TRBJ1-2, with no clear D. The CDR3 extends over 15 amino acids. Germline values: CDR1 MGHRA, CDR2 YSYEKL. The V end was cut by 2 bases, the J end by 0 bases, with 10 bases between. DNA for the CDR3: TGCGCCAGCAGCCAACCGCTCGGAGCTAACTATGGCTACACCTTC. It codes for CASSQPLGANYGYTF.

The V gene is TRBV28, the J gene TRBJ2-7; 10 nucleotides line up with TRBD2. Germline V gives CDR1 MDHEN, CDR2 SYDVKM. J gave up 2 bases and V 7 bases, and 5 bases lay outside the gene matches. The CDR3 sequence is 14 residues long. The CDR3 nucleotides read TGTGCCAGCATCCAAGCGGGAGGGCCCTACGAGCAGTACTTC. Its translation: CASIQAGGPYEQYF. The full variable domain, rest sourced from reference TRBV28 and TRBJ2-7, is DVKVTQSSRYLVKRTGEKVFLECVQDMDHENMFWYRQDPGLGLRLIYFSYDVKMKEKGDIPEGYSVSREKKERFSLILESASTNQTSMYLCASIQAGGPYEQYFGPGTRLTVT.

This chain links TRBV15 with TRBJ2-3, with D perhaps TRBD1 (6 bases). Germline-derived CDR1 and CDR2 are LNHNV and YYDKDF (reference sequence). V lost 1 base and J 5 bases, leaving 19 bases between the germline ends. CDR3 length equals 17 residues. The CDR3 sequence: CATSRGQQGNKGDTQYF. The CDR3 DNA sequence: TGTGCCACCAGCAGAGGTCAACAGGGAAATAAGGGAGATACGCAGTATTTT.

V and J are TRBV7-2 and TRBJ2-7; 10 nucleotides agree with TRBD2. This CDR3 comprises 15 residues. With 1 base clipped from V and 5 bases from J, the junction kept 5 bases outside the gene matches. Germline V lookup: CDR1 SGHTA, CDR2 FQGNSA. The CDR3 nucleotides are TGTGCCAGCAGCTTAGAAGCGGGAGGGCCTAACGAGCAGTACTTC. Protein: CASSLEAGGPNEQYF.

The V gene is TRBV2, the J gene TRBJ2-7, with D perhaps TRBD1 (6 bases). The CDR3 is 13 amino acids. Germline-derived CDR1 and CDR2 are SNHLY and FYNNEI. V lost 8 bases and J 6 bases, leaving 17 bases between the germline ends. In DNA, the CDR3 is TGTGCCAGCGGGGGACAAGGGGCGGTCGAGCAGTACTTC. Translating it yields CASGGQGAVEQYF.

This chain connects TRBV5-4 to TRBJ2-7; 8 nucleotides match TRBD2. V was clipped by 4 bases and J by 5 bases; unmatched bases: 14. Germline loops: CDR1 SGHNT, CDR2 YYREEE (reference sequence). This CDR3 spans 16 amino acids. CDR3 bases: TGTGCCAGCAGCCCGAGTTTGGGCGGGAGGTCCGACGAGCAGTACTTC. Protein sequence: CASSPSLGGRSDEQYF.

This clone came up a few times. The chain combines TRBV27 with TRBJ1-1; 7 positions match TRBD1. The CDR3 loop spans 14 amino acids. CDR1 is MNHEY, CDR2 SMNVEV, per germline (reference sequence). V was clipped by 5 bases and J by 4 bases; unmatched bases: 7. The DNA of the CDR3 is TGTGCCAGCAGTCGCGACAGGGACGGCACTGAAGCTTTCTTT. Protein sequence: CASSRDRDGTEAFF.

CDR3 coding DNA: TGTGCCAGCAGCGGACAGGGTCTCGACGAGCAGTACTTC. Its protein product is CASSGQGLDEQYF. V is TRBV2 and J is TRBJ2-7; the match to TRBD1 covers 8 bases. Trimming removed 6 bases from V and 5 bases from J; junction bases left unmatched: 6. Germline V CDR1 and CDR2: SNHLY, FYNNEI. The CDR3 runs to 13 residues. Together with reference TRBV2 and TRBJ2-7, the CDR3 gives the full variable domain: EPEVTQTPSHQVTQMGQEVILRCVPISNHLYFYWYRQILGQKVEFLVSFYNNEISEKSEIFDDQFSVERPDGSNFTLKIRSTKLEDSAMYFCASSGQGLDEQYFGPGTRLTVT.

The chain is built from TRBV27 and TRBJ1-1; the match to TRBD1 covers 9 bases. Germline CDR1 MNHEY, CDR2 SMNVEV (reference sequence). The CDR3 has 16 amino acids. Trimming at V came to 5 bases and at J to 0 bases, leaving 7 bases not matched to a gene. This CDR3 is CASSPIGTGLNTEAFF. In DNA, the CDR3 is TGTGCCAGCAGTCCAATCGGGACAGGGTTGAACACTGAAGCTTTCTTT.

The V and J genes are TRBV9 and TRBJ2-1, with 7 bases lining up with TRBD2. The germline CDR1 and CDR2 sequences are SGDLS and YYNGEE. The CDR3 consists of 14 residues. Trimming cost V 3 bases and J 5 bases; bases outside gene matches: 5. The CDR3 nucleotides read TGTGCCAGCAGCGGGACTAGTCTAGACAATGAGCAGTTCTTC. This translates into CASSGTSLDNEQFF.

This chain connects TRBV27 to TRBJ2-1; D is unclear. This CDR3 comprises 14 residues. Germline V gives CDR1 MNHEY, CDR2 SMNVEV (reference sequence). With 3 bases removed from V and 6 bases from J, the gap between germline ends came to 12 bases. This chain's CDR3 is CASSFLRNFNEQFF. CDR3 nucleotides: TGTGCCAGCAGTTTCCTCCGTAACTTCAATGAGCAGTTCTTC.

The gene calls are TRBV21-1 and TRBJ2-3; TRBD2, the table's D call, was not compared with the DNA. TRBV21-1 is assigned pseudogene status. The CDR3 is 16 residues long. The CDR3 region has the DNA TGTGCCAGCAGCAAAGTAAAAGCGGGAGTGGTGGATACGCAGTATTTT. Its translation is CASSKVKAGVVDTQYF.

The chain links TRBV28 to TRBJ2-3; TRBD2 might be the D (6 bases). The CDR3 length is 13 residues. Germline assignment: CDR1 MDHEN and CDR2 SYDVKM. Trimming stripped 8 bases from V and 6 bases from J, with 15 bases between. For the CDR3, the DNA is TGTGCCAGCGGATCCTCGGGGGACGATACGCAGTATTTT. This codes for CASGSSGDDTQYF.

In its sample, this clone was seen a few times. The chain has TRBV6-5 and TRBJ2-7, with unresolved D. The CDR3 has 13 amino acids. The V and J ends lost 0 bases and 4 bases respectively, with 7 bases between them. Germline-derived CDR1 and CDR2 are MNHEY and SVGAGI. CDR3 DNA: TGTGCCAGCAGTTACTCGAGAGGATACGAGCAGTACTTC. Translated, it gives CASSYSRGYEQYF.

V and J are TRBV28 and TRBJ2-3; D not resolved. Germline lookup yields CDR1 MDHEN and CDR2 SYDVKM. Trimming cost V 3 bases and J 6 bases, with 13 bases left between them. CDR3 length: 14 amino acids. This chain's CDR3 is CASSLGLESDTQYF. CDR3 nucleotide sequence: TGTGCCAGCAGTTTGGGTCTAGAGAGTGATACGCAGTATTTT.

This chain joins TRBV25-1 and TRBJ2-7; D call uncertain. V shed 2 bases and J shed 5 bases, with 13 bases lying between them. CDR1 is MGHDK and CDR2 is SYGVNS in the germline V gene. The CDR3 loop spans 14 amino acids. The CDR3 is CASSEELAVHEQYF. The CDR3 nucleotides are TGTGCCAGCAGTGAAGAACTGGCCGTCCACGAGCAGTACTTC.

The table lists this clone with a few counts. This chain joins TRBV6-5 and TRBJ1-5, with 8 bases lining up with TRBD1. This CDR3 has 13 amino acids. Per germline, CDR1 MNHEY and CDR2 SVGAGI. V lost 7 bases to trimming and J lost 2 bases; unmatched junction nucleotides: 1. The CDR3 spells CASTGQGNQPQHF. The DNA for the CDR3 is TGTGCCAGCACGGGACAGGGCAATCAGCCCCAGCATTTT.

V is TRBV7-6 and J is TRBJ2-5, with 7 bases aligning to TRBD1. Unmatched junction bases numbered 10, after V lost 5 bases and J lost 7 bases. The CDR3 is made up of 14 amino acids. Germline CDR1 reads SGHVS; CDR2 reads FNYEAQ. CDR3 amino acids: CASSLDRVSGTQYF. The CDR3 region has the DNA TGTGCCAGCAGCCTTGACAGGGTTTCTGGGACCCAGTACTTC.

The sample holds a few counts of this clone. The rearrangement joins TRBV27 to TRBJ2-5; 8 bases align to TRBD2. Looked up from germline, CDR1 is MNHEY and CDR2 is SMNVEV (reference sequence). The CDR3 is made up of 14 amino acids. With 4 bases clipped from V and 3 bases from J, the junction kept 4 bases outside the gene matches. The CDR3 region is CASSSTGGKETQYF. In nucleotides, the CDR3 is TGTGCCAGCAGTTCGACGGGAGGGAAAGAGACCCAGTACTTC.

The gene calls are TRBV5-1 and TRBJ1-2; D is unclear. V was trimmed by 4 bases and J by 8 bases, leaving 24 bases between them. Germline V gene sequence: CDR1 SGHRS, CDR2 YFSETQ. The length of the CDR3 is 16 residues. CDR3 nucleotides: TGCGCCAGCAGCCCCTGGCCGGACTCTCCGGCGGGCGGCTACACCTTC. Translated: CASSPWPDSPAGGYTF.